The clone carrying this T cell receptor beta chain was detected a few times. This sample is drawn from a study of human T cells and chemical hapten exposure. This CDR3 is 15 amino acids long. CDR1 and CDR2 (germline): SEHNR, FQNEAQ (reference sequence). Trimming took off 5 bases at V and 2 bases at J, with 14 bases between the two ends. Unique molecular identifiers were affixed to discrete cDNA molecules within the library. Study processing details: 96,000 or so TCRs per sample was the median, with a range of about 20,000 to 690,600. TCRdb recomputed calls from the RACE reads with MiXCR, one row per CDR3 protein. TCRdb's processing, not the authors' own work, is the source of the V and J calls. The sample holds around 80,000 distinct CDR3 sequences, about 9% seen once. Time point: healthy volunteer bleed at 6 weeks. Sequencing started from total RNA isolated from unfractionated whole blood.

The chain combines TRBV7-9 with TRBJ2-3; D gene ambiguous. The receptor comes from a male donor in good health. Some clones in this sample may be carry-over from other donors' samples. Sequencing was carried out using whole blood. CDR3 amino acids: CASSAVFPPTDTQYF. The DNA of the CDR3 is TGTGCCAGCAGCGCTGTATTCCCCCCCACAGATACGCAGTATTTT.